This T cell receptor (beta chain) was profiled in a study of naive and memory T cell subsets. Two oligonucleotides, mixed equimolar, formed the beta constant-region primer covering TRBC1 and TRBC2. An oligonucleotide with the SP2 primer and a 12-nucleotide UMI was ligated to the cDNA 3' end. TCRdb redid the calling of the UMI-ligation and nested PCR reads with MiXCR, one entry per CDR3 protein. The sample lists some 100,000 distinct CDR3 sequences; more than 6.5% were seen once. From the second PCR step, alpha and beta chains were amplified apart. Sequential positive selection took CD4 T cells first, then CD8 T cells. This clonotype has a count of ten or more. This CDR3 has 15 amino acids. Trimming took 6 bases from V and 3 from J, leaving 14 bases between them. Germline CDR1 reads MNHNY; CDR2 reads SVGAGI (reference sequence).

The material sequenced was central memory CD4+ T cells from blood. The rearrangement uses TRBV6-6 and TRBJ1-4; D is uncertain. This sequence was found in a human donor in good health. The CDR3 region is CASSPDGLSNEKLFF. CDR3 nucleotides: TGTGCCAGCAGCCCGGACGGCCTTTCTAATGAAAAACTGTTTTTT.